This section outlines one T cell receptor beta chain sequence together with its context. The PCR had 60 Vbeta and 13 Jbeta primers. Profiled with immunoSEQ multiplex PCR; TCRdb holds only in-frame clones, not every one. The sample shows 150,000 to 200,000 clones, around 82% of them seen only once. This sample was included in a study of cytomegalovirus exposure and HLA in healthy donors. The TCR sequence derives from a man between 35 and 55 years old in good health and CMV-seropositive. The sample taken for sequencing was PBMCs.

The CDR3: CASSPTSGRMKSTDTQYF. The CDR3 DNA is TGCGCCAGCAGCCCCACTAGCGGGAGGATGAAGAGCACAGATACGCAGTATTTT. V gene TRBV5-1 combines with J gene TRBJ2-3, with 12 bases aligning to TRBD2. CDR3 size: 18 residues. J was trimmed by 0 bases and V by 4 bases; bases with no gene match: 9. Germline CDR1 is SGHRS and CDR2 is YFSETQ.